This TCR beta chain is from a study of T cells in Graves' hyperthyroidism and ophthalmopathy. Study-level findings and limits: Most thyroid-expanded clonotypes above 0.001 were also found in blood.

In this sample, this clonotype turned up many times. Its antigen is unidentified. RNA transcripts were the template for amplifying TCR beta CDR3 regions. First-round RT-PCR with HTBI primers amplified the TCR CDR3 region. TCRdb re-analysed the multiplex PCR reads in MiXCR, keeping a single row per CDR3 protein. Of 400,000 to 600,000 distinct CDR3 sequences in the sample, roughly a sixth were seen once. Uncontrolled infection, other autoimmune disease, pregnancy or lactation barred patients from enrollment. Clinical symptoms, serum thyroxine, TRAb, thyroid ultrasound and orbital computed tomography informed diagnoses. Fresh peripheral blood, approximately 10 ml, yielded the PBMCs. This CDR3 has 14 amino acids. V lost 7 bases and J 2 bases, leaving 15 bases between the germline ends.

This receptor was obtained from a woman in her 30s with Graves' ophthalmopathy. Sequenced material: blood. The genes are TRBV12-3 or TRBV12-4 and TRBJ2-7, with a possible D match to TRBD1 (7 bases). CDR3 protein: CASTPGGIAYEQYF. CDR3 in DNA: TGTGCCAGCACCCCAGGGGGGATCGCCTACGAGCAGTACTTC.